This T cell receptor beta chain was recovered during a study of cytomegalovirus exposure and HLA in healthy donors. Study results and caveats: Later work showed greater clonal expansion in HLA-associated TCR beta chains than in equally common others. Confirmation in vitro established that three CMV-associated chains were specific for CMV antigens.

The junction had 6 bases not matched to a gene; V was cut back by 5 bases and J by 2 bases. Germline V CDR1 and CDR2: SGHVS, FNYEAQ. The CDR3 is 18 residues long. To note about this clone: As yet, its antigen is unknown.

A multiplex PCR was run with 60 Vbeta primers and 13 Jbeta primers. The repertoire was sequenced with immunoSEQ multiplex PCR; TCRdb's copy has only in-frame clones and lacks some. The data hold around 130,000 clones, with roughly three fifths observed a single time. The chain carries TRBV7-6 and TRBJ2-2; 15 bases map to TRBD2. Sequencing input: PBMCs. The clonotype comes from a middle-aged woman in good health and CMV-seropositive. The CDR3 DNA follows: TGTGCCAGCAGCCCGGGACTAGCGGGGGGCGCTAACACCGGGGAGCTGTTTTTT. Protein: CASSPGLAGGANTGELFF.